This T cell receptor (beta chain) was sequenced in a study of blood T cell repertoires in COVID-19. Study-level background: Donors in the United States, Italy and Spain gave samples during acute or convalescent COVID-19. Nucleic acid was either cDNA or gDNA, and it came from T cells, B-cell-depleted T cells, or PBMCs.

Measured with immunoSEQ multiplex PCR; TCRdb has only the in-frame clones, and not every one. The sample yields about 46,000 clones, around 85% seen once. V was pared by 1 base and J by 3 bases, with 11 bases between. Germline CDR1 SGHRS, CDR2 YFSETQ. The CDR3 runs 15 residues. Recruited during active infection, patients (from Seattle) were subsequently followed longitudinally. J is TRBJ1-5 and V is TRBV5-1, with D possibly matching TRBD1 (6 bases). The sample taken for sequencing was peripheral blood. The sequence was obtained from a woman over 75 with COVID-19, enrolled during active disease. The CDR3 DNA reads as TGCGCCAGCAGCTTGACAGGGAGTGACAATCAGCCCCAGCATTTT. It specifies CASSLTGSDNQPQHF.